Only one count was recorded for the clone carrying this T cell receptor (beta chain). Its cognate antigen is unknown. The germline V gene has CDR1 LNHDA and CDR2 SQIVND (reference sequence). CDR3 length: 18 amino acids. Trimming cost V 3 bases and J 5 bases; bases outside gene matches: 11. The data belong to a study of cytomegalovirus exposure and HLA in healthy donors. Study-wide results and limits: Altogether, 150 or so TCR beta chains were recorded as cytomegalovirus-associated.

The PCR employed 60 Vbeta primers together with 13 Jbeta primers. Authors' methods: About 10 million shared chains were among around 80 million unique TCR beta chains counted in a later analysis. Data came from immunoSEQ multiplex PCR; TCRdb stores just in-frame clones and leaves some out. V and J calls and clone size follow that table, whereas D and trimming were derived from the DNA. The data contain 180,000 or so clones, about four fifths of them singletons. The V gene is TRBV19, the J gene TRBJ2-3, with 13 nucleotides matching TRBD2. Sequences were obtained from PBMCs. This receptor was taken from a female donor in good health and CMV-seronegative. The chain's CDR3 is CASSMFRLAGGLVDTQYF. As DNA, the CDR3 is TGTGCCAGTAGTATGTTCCGACTAGCGGGAGGCCTAGTAGATACGCAGTATTTT.